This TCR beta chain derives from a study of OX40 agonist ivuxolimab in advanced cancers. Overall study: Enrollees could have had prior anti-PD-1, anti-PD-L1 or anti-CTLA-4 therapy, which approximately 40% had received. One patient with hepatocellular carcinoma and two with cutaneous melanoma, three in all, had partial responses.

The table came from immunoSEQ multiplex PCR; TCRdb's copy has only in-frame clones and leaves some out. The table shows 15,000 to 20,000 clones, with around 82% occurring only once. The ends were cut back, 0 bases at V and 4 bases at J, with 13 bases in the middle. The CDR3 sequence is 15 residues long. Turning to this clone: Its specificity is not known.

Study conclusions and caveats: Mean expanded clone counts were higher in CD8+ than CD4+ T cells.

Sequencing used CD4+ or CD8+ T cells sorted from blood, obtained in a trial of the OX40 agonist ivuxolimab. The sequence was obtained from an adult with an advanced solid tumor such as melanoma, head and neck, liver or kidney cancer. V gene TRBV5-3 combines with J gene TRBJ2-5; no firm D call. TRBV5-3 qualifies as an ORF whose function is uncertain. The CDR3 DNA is TGTGCCAGAAGCTTGGAATGTAAGGGTCCAGAGACCCAGTACTTC. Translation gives CARSLECKGPETQYF.